Below, 22 T cell receptor beta chains from the same sample are listed, as sequenced in a study of human T cells and chemical hapten exposure. Time point meaning: pre-sensitization, week 0. The sample's treatment: therapeutic diphenylcyclopropenone sensitization with weekly scalp DPC. One entry per CDR3 protein, called by TCRdb with MiXCR from the RACE reads. This table holds some 250,000 distinct CDR3 sequences, around 7% found once. The sample was whole blood, taken in connection with sensitization to the hapten diphenylcyclopropenone (DPC). All receptors come from a man in his late teens or twenties with alopecia areata. Some clones in this sample may be carry-over from other donors' samples.

The chain links TRBV4-1 to TRBJ2-5; D call uncertain. Germline loops: CDR1 MGHRA, CDR2 YSYEKL. V was cut by 0 bases and J by 5 bases, with 10 bases left in between. The CDR3 sequence is 14 residues long. Here the CDR3 DNA reads TGCGCCAGCAGCCAAGATCAGGTCTACGAGACCCAGTACTTC. Protein product: CASSQDQVYETQYF.

This clonotype has a handful of counts. The V call is TRBV4-2, the J call TRBJ2-2; 7 bases agree with TRBD1. Germline CDR1 LGHNA, CDR2 YNFKEQ. The CDR3 covers 16 residues. V was pared by 3 bases and J by 3 bases, with 7 bases of the junction left unmatched. CDR3 coding DNA: TGTGCCAGCAGCCAGCTAGACAGGGCTGACACCGGGGAGCTGTTTTTT. Protein sequence: CASSQLDRADTGELFF.

V is TRBV6-1 and J is TRBJ1-4; 9 nucleotides align to TRBD1. The germline gives CDR1 MNHNS, CDR2 SASEGT. The CDR3 spans 16 residues. The ends lost 8 bases at V and 5 bases at J; junction bases unmatched: 12. In nucleotides, the CDR3 is TGTGCCAGCGGTAGGCGCCGGGACAGGGTCAATGAAAAACTGTTTTTT. This gives the protein CASGRRRDRVNEKLFF.

This sequence joins TRBV7-9 and TRBJ2-2; D gene uncertain. V gave up 0 bases and J gave up 6 bases, with 8 bases separating them. This CDR3 contains 14 residues. Germline CDR1 reads SEHNR; CDR2 reads FQNEAQ (reference sequence). This chain's CDR3 is CASSLAGRPGELFF. The CDR3 nucleotides read TGTGCCAGCAGCTTAGCCGGAAGACCCGGGGAGCTGTTTTTT.

This clonotype was counted only a few times. The chain combines TRBV6-6 with TRBJ1-3; no firm D call. Trimming pared 6 bases from V and 6 bases from J, leaving 6 bases between. CDR1 and CDR2 (germline): MNHNY, SVGAGI (reference sequence). This CDR3 is built from 11 residues. The CDR3 bases are TGTGCCAGCAGCTCCATAAACACCATATATTTT. Its protein product is CASSSINTIYF.

The table lists this clonotype with many counts. This chain uses TRBV6-5 with TRBJ2-2, with TRBD1 identical over 9 bases. Germline V gives CDR1 MNHEY, CDR2 SVGAGI. Germline trimming cut 5 bases from V and 3 bases from J; bases unmatched to any gene: 7. This CDR3 has 16 residues. Written as DNA, the CDR3 is TGTGCCAGCAGTGTAAAACAGGGGGCGGACACCGGGGAGCTGTTTTTT. It is translated as CASSVKQGADTGELFF.

The chain employs TRBV6-2 or TRBV6-3 and TRBJ1-1; D is uncertain. Deletions cut 1 base from V and 0 bases from J, with 12 bases between. Looked up from germline, CDR1 is MNHEY and CDR2 is SVGEGT. The CDR3 totals 16 residues. CDR3 bases: TGTGCCAGCAGTTACTTCCCTCATCGAGTGAACACTGAAGCTTTCTTT. This codes for CASSYFPHRVNTEAFF.

The chain is built from TRBV28 and TRBJ2-7; TRBD2 might be the D (5 bases). The CDR3 runs to 13 residues. Deletions cut 5 bases from V and 6 bases from J, with 14 bases between. The germline V gene has CDR1 MDHEN and CDR2 SYDVKM. CDR3: CASSNRRFGEQYF. The CDR3 DNA reads TGTGCCAGCAGTAACCGGAGGTTCGGCGAGCAGTACTTC. The variable domain in full, with the rest retrieved from reference TRBV28 and TRBJ2-7, is DVKVTQSSRYLVKRTGEKVFLECVQDMDHENMFWYRQDPGLGLRLIYFSYDVKMKEKGDIPEGYSVSREKKERFSLILESASTNQTSMYLCASSNRRFGEQYFGPGTRLTVT.

The rearrangement links TRBV14 to TRBJ2-2, with unresolved D. This CDR3 is 15 amino acids long. V was trimmed by 1 base and J by 3 bases, leaving 9 bases between them. Germline-derived CDR1 and CDR2 are SGHDN and FVKESK. CDR3 DNA sequence: TGTGCCAGCAGCCAAGGAAGGGTTTACACCGGGGAGCTGTTTTTT. Encoded protein: CASSQGRVYTGELFF.

This clonotype was picked up a small number of times. The chain has TRBV15 and TRBJ2-2, with a weak D call TRBD1 (6 bases). V lost 0 bases and J 1 base, leaving 12 bases between the germline ends. CDR1 LNHNV and CDR2 YYDKDF come from the germline V gene (reference sequence). The CDR3 has 17 residues. In DNA, the CDR3 is TGTGCCACCAGCAGAGATCAGGACAGAGTGAACACCGGGGAGCTGTTTTTT. Amino acid sequence: CATSRDQDRVNTGELFF.

The chain carries TRBV27 and TRBJ1-1, with D maybe TRBD1 (6 bases). Germline V gene sequence: CDR1 MNHEY, CDR2 SMNVEV (reference sequence). This CDR3 has 14 amino acids. The V and J ends lost 0 bases and 4 bases respectively, with 9 bases between them. This CDR3 reads CASSLSGGLTEAFF. The CDR3 DNA sequence: TGTGCCAGCAGTTTATCAGGGGGACTCACTGAAGCTTTCTTT.

This clonotype was counted between two and nine times. The chain combines TRBV20-1 with TRBJ2-3, with unresolved D. Trimming pared 5 bases from V and 6 bases from J, leaving 15 bases between. Germline CDR1 reads DFQATT; CDR2 reads SNEGSKA (reference sequence). The CDR3 loop spans 13 amino acids. CDR3 bases: TGCAGTGCTTCTTGGGTAGCTCGTGATACGCAGTATTTT. It specifies CSASWVARDTQYF.

There are a few counts of this clonotype. The chain recombines TRBV7-3 with TRBJ2-1; 12 bases are a match to TRBD1. V lost 5 bases, J lost 9 bases, and 11 bases stayed unmatched. The CDR3 has 16 residues. Germline V gene data show CDR1 as SGHTA and CDR2 as FQGTGA. This chain's CDR3 is CASSPHRDRGPSEQFF. The CDR3 coding sequence is TGTGCCAGCAGCCCCCATCGGGACAGGGGGCCTAGTGAGCAGTTCTTC. Based on the CDR3 plus reference TRBV7-3 and TRBJ2-1, the full variable domain is GAGVSQTPSNKVTEKGKYVELRCDPISGHTALYWYRQSLGQGPEFLIYFQGTGAADDSGLPNDRFFAVRPEGSVSTLKIQRTERGDSAVYLCASSPHRDRGPSEQFFGPGTRLTVL.

The chain carries TRBV7-3 and TRBJ2-2; D might be TRBD1 (5 bases). Germline V gene lookup returns CDR1 SGHTA and CDR2 FQGTGA. CDR3 length: 15 amino acids. V was trimmed by 5 bases and J by 3 bases, leaving 13 bases between them. The chain's CDR3 is CASSTSSGYTGELFF. The CDR3 DNA is TGTGCCAGCAGCACCTCCTCAGGGTACACCGGGGAGCTGTTTTTT.

In this sample, this clonotype turned up a few times. The chain couples TRBV3-1 to TRBJ1-2; possibly TRBD1 for D (5 bases). Looked up from germline, CDR1 is LGHDT and CDR2 is YNNKEL (reference sequence). The CDR3 is made up of 15 amino acids. V lost 1 base and J lost 0, with 9 bases in between. The CDR3 DNA reads TGTGCCAGCAGCCAAGGCAGGGTTTCTAACTATGGCTACACCTTC. The encoded protein is CASSQGRVSNYGYTF.

J is TRBJ2-3 and V is TRBV7-2, with 13 bases aligning to TRBD2. The V segment lost 3 bases and the J segment 5 bases; nucleotides outside the gene matches: 14. This CDR3 contains 19 residues. The V gene's germline CDR1 is SGHTA and CDR2 FQGNSA. DNA for the CDR3: TGTGCCAGCAGCTTGTCAGCCCACCTACTAGCGGGGGGGCAAGATACGCAGTATTTT. The encoded protein is CASSLSAHLLAGGQDTQYF.

This clonotype turned up a few times. The V gene is TRBV20-1, the J gene TRBJ2-1; D is ambiguous. This CDR3 has 11 amino acids. Germline V lookup: CDR1 DFQATT, CDR2 SNEGSKA (reference sequence). Trimming left V 6 bases short and J 10 bases short, with 13 bases between. The CDR3 DNA follows: TGCAGTGCGAGCCTTGGGCCAGAGCAGTTCTTC. Its protein product is CSASLGPEQFF.

There are a few counts of this clonotype. The rearrangement links TRBV15 to TRBJ1-3, with TRBD1 matching over 7 bases. This CDR3 is 16 amino acids long. In germline, CDR1 is LNHNV, CDR2 YYDKDF (reference sequence). V gave up 3 bases and J gave up 2 bases; unmatched junction bases: 7. The CDR3 is CATSSPHRGTGNTIYF. The CDR3, as DNA: TGTGCCACCAGCAGTCCCCACAGGGGAACTGGAAACACCATATATTTT.

With respect to this clonotype: One junction end disagrees with the germline gene, perhaps due to a read error. V is TRBV3-1 and J is TRBJ1-5; tentative D call: TRBD1 (6 bases). This CDR3 has 13 residues. Germline values: CDR1 LGHDT, CDR2 YNNKEL (reference sequence). The CDR3 nucleotides read TGTGCAAGCAGCATGGGGGCAAATCAGCCCCAGCATTTT. This codes for CASSMGANQPQHF.

This clonotype was observed a few times. This chain connects TRBV6-1 to TRBJ2-3; weak D call: TRBD1 (6 bases). Per germline, CDR1 MNHNS and CDR2 SASEGT. The CDR3 length is 14 residues. V lost 1 base, J lost 6 bases, and 11 bases lay in between. CDR3 protein: CASSEGTVQDTQYF. CDR3 bases: TGTGCCAGCAGTGAAGGGACAGTGCAGGATACGCAGTATTTT.

This clonotype was observed a handful of times. The genes are TRBV5-1 and TRBJ2-1, with D uncertain. Germline lookup yields CDR1 SGHRS and CDR2 YFSETQ. The CDR3 has 14 residues. V shed 0 bases and J shed 2 bases, with 6 bases lying between them. CDR3 loop: CASSLDPPYNEQFF. CDR3 coding DNA: TGCGCCAGCAGCTTGGACCCTCCCTACAATGAGCAGTTCTTC. The full variable domain, rest sourced from reference TRBV5-1 and TRBJ2-1, is KAGVTQTPRYLIKTRGQQVTLSCSPISGHRSVSWYQQTPGQGLQFLFEYFSETQRNKGNFPGRFSGRQFSNSRSEMNVSTLELGDSALYLCASSLDPPYNEQFFGPGTRLTVL.

This clonotype was detected only a few times. At one boundary the junction diverges from the germline segment, which might be a read error. The chain joins TRBV5-4 to TRBJ1-2, with D possibly matching TRBD1 (6 bases). Germline V gives CDR1 SGHNT, CDR2 YYREEE (reference sequence). This CDR3 contains 12 residues. CDR3 nucleotide sequence: TGTGCCAGCAGCTTGGAGACAGGCGGGGTTTCCTTC. Its translation is CASSLETGGVSF.